The text below deals with one T cell receptor (beta chain). The V and J ends lost 5 bases and 4 bases, in that order; junction bases with no gene match: 10. From germline, CDR1 is SNHLY and CDR2 FYNNEI. The CDR3 runs 15 residues. Authors' data handling: Quantification of nucleated cells was approximated via reference gene primer amplification. Clones were sequenced by immunoSEQ multiplex PCR, and TCRdb holds only the in-frame ones, with some missing. V, J and clone size derive from that table, while D and trimming were established from the DNA sequence. Of approximately 13,000 clones listed, about 83% are singletons. The data are from a study of blood T cell repertoires in COVID-19. Overall study context: Acute-phase and convalescent COVID-19 samples originated in the United States, Italy and Spain. T cells, B-cell-depleted T cells, or PBMCs provided the cDNA or gDNA that served as material.

The V and J genes are TRBV2 and TRBJ2-7, with 8 bases that match TRBD2. This clonotype was sampled from a human donor with active COVID-19. The donor label of this sample is uncertain. Sequenced material: peripheral blood. The CDR3 DNA is TGTGCCAGCAGTAAAACGGGGGGGCCACGGTACGAGCAGTACTTC. Translation: CASSKTGGPRYEQYF.